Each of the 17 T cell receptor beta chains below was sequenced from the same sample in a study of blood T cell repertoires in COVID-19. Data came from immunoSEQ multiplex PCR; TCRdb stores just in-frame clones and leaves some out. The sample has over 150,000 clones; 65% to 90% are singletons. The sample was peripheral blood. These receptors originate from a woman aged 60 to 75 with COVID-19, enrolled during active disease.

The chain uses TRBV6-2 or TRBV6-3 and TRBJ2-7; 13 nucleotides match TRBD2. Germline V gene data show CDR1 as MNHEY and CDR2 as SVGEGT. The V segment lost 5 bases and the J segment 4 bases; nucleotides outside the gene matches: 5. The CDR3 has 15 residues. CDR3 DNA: TGTGCCAGCAGTCCCGGACTAGCGGGAGTATACGAGCAGTACTTC. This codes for CASSPGLAGVYEQYF.

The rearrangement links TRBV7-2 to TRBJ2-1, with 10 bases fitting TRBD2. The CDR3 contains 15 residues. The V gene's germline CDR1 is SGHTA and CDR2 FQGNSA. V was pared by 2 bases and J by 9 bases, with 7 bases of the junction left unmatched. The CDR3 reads CASSLQAGGLTEQFF. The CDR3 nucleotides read TGTGCCAGCAGCTTACAAGCGGGGGGGCTCACTGAGCAGTTCTTC.

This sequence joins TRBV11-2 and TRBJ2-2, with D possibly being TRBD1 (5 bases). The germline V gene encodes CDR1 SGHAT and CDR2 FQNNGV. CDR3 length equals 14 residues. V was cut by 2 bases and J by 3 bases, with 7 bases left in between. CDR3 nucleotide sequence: TGTGCCAGCAGCTTACAGGGCTACACCGGGGAGCTGTTTTTT. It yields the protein CASSLQGYTGELFF.

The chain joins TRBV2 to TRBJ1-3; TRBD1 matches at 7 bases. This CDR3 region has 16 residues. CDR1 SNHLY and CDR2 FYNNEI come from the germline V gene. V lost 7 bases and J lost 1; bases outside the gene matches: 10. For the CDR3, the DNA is TGTGCCAGCACTCCCCAGGGGGTGATTTCTGGAAACACCATATATTTT. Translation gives CASTPQGVISGNTIYF.

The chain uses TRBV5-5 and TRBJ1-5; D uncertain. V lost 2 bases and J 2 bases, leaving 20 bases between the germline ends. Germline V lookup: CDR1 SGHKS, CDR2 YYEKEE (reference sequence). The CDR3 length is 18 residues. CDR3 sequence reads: CASSLSGGLAIGNQPQHF. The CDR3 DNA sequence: TGTGCCAGCAGCTTATCCGGCGGGTTAGCAATCGGCAATCAGCCCCAGCATTTT.

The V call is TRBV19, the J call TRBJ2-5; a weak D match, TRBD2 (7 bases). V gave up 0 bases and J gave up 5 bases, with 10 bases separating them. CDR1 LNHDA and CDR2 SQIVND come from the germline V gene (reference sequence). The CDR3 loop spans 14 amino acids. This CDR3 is CASSIDRGAETQYF. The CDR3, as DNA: TGTGCCAGTAGTATAGATCGGGGGGCGGAGACCCAGTACTTC. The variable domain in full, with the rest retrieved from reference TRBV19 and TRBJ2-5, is DGGITQSPKYLFRKEGQNVTLSCEQNLNHDAMYWYRQDPGQGLRLIYYSQIVNDFQKGDIAEGYSVSREKKESFPLTVTSAQKNPTAFYLCASSIDRGAETQYFGPGTRLLVL.

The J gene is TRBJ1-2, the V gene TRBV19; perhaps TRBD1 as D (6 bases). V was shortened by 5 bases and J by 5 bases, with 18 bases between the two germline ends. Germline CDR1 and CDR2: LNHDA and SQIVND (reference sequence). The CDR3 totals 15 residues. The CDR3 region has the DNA TGTGCCAGTAGTGCCCGGGGGGGCTTACCTTATGGCTACACCTTC. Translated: CASSARGGLPYGYTF.

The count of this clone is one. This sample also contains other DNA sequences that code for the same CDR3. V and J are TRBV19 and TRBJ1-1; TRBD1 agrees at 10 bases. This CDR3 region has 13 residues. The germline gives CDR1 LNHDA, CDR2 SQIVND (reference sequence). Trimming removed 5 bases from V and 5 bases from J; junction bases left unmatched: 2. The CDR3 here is CASSSDRGTEAFF. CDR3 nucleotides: TGTGCCAGTAGTTCGGACAGGGGGACTGAAGCTTTCTTT.

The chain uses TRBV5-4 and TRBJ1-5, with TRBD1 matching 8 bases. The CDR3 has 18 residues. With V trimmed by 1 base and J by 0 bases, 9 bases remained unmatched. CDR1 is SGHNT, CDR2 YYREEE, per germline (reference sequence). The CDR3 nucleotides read TGTGCCAGCAGCTTGAGGGGACAGGTGCCTTATAGCAATCAGCCCCAGCATTTT. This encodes CASSLRGQVPYSNQPQHF.

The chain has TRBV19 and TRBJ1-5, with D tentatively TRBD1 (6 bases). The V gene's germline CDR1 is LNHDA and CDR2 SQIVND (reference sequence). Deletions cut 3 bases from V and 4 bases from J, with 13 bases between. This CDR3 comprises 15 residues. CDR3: CASSIADRRNQPQHF. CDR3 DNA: TGTGCCAGTAGTATTGCGGACAGACGAAATCAGCCCCAGCATTTT.

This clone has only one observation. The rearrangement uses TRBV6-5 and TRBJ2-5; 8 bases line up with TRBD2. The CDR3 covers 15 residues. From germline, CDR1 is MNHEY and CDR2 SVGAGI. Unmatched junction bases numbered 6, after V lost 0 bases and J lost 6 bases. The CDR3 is CASSYSNGGGQTQYF. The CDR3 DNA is TGTGCCAGCAGTTACTCGAACGGGGGGGGGCAGACCCAGTACTTC.

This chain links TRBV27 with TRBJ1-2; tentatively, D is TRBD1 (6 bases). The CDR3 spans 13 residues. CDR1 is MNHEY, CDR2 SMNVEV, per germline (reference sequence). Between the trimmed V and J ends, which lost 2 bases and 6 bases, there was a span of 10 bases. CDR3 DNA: TGTGCCAGCAGTTTAACAGGGTTCAATGGCTACACCTTC. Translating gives CASSLTGFNGYTF.

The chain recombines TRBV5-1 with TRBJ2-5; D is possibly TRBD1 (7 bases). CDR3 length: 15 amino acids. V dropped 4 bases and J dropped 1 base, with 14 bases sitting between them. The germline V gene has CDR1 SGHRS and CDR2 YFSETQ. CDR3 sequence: CASSGAGQPQETQYF. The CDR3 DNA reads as TGCGCCAGCAGCGGCGCGGGACAGCCCCAAGAGACCCAGTACTTC.

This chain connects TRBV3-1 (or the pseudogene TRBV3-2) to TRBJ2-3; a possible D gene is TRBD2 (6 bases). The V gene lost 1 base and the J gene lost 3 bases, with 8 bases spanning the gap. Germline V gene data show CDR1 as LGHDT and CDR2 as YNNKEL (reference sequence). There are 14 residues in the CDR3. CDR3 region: CASSQGRGTDTQYF. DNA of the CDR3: TGTGCCAGCAGCCAAGGGCGGGGAACAGATACGCAGTATTTT.

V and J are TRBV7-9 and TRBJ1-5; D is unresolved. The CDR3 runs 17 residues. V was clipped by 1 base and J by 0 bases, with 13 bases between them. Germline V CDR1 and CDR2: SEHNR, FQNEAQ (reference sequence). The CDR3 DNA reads TGTGCCAGCAGCTTAGGTGGAGTCGAGAATAGCAATCAGCCCCAGCATTTT. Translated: CASSLGGVENSNQPQHF.

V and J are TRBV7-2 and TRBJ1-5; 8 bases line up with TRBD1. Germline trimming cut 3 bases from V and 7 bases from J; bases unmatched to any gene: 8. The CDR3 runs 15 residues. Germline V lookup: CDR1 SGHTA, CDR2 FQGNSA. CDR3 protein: CASSLPTGDEQPQHF. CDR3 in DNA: TGTGCCAGCAGCTTGCCGACAGGGGACGAACAGCCCCAGCATTTT.

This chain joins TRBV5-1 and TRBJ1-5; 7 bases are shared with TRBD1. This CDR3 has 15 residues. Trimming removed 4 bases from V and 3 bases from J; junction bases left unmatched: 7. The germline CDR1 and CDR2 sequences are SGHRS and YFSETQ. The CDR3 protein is CASSPAGQINQPQHF. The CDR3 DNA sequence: TGCGCCAGCAGCCCCGCGGGACAGATCAATCAGCCCCAGCATTTT.